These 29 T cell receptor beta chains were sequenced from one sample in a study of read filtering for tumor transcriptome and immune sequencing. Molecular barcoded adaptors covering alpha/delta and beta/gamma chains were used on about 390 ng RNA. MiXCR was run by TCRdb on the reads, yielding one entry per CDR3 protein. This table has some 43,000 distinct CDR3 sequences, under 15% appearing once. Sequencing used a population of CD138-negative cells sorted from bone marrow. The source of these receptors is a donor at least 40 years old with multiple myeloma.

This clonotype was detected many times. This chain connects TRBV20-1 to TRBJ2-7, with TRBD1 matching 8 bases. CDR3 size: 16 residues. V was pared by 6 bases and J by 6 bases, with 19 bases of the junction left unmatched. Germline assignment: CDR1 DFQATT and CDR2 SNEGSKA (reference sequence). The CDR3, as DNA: TGCAGTGCCAACTTGGCGGAGCGGACAGGGACCTCCGAGCAGTACTTC. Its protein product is CSANLAERTGTSEQYF.

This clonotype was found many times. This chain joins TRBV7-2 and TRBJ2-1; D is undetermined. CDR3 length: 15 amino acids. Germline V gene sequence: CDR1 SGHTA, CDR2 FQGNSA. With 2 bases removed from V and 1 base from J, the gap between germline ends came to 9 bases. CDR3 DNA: TGTGCCAGCAGCTTAACGCTGGGGTCCTACAATGAGCAGTTCTTC. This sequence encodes CASSLTLGSYNEQFF.

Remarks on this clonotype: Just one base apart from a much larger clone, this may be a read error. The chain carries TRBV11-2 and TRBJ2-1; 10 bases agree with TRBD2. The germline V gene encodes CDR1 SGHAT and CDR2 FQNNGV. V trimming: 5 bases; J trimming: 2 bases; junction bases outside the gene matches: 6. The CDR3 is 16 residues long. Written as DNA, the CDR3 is TGTGCCAGCAGCCCACCAACTAGCGGGACCTACAATGAGCAGTTCTTC. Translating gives CASSPPTSGTYNEQFF. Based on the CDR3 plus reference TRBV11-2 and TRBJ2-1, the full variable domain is EAGVAQSPRYKIIEKRQSVAFWCNPISGHATLYWYQQILGQGPKLLIQFQNNGVVDDSQLPKDRFSAERLKGVDSTLKIQPAKLEDSAVYLCASSPPTSGTYNEQFFGPGTRLTVL.

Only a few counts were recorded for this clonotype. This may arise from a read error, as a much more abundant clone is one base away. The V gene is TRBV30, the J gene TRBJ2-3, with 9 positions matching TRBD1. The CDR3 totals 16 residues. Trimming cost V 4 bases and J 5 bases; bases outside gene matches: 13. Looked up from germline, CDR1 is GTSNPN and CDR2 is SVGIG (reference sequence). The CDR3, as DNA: TGTGCCTGGATCACGGTCTCGGGACAGGGTATAGATACGCAGTATTTT. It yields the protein CAWITVSGQGIDTQYF.

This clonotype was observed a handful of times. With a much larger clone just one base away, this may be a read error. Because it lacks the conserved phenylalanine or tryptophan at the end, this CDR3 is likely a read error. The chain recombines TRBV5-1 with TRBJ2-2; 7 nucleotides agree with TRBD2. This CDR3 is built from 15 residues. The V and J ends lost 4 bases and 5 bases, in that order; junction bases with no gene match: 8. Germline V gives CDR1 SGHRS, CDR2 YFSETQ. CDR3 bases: TGCGCCAGCAGCCCGGGGGGTGTGACTACCGGGGAGCTGTTTCTT. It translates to CASSPGGVTTGELFL.

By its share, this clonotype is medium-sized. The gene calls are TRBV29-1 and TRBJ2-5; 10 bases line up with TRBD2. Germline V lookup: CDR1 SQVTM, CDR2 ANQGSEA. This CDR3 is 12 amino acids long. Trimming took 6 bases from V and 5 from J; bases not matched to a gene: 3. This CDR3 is CSVLAGDETQYF. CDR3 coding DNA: TGCAGCGTCCTAGCGGGAGATGAGACCCAGTACTTC.

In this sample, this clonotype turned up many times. The CDR3, as DNA: TGTGCCAGCAGCCGTCAGGGACTAGGGGGCAATGAGCAGTTCTTC. Translated, it gives CASSRQGLGGNEQFF. The chain recombines TRBV11-3 with TRBJ2-1; 8 bases are shared with TRBD2. The CDR3 has 15 amino acids. Germline loops: CDR1 SGHNT, CDR2 YENEEA. Trimming at V came to 5 bases and at J to 6 bases, leaving 9 bases not matched to a gene.

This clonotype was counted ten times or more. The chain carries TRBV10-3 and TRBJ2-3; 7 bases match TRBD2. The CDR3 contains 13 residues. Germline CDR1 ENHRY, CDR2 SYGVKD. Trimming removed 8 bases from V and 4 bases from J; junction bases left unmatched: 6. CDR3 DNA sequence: TGTGCCATCGGGGGGGAGGCTGCAGATACGCAGTATTTT. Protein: CAIGGEAADTQYF.

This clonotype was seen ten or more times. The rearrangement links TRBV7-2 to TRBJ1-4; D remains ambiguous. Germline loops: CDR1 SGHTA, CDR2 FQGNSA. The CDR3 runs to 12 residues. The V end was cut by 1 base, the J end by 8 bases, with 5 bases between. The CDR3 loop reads CASSLVSEKLFF. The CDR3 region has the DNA TGTGCCAGCAGCTTAGTCAGCGAAAAACTGTTTTTT.

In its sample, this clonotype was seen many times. The CDR3 DNA is TGTGCCAGCAGCCCCTGGGGGAGTGGCAATCAGCCCCAGCATTTT. Translation: CASSPWGSGNQPQHF. This chain joins TRBV7-8 and TRBJ1-5; TRBD1 might be the D (5 bases). The CDR3 contains 15 residues. Germline loops: CDR1 SGHVS, CDR2 FQNEAQ. V lost 5 bases and J lost 2, with 13 bases in between.

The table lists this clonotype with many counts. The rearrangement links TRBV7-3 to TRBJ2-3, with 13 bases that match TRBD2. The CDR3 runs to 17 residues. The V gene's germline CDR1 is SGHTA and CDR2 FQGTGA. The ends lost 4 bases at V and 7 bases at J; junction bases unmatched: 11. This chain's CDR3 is CASSSRGRTSGRNTQYF. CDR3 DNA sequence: TGTGCCAGCAGCTCAAGAGGCCGGACTAGCGGGAGAAATACGCAGTATTTT.

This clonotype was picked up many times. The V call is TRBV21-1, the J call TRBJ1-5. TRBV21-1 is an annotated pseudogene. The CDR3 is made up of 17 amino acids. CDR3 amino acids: CASSKACEAPAIKPQHF. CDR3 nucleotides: TGTGCCAGCAGCAAAGCGTGTGAGGCACCTGCTATCAAGCCCCAGCATTTT.

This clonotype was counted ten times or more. The DNA of the CDR3 is TGTGCCAGCAGCAATGCGGGGGCGGGAGGGCCGTGGAATGAGCAGTTCTTC. Protein sequence: CASSNAGAGGPWNEQFF. This chain joins TRBV7-2 and TRBJ2-1; TRBD2 agrees at 9 bases. This CDR3 region has 17 residues. The V segment lost 5 bases and the J segment 7 bases; nucleotides outside the gene matches: 15. Germline CDR1 reads SGHTA; CDR2 reads FQGNSA. The whole variable domain, filled in from reference TRBV7-2 and TRBJ2-1, reads GAGVSQSPSNKVTEKGKDVELRCDPISGHTALYWYRQSLGQGLEFLIYFQGNSAPDKSGLPSDRFSAERTGGSVSTLTIQRTQQEDSAVYLCASSNAGAGGPWNEQFFGPGTRLTVL.

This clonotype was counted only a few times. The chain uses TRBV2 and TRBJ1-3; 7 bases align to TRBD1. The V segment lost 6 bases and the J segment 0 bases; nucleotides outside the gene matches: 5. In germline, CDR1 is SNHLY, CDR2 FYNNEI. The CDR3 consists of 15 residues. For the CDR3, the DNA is TGTGCCAGCAGCCCGGGACAGCACTCTGGAAACACCATATATTTT. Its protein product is CASSPGQHSGNTIYF.

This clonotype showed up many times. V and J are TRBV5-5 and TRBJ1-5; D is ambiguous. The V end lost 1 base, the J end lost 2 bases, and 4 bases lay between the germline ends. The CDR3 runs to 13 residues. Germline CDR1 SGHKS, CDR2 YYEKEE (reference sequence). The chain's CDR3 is CASSLSGNQPQHF. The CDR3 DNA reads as TGTGCCAGCAGCTTGTCCGGCAATCAGCCCCAGCATTTT.

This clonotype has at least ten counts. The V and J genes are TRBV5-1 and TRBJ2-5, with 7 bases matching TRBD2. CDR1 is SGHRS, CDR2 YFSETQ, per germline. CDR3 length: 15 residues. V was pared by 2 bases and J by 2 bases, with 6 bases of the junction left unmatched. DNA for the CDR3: TGCGCCAGCAGCTTTCGGGAGGTGAGGCAAGAGACCCAGTACTTC. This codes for CASSFREVRQETQYF. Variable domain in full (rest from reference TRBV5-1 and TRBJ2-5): KAGVTQTPRYLIKTRGQQVTLSCSPISGHRSVSWYQQTPGQGLQFLFEYFSETQRNKGNFPGRFSGRQFSNSRSEMNVSTLELGDSALYLCASSFREVRQETQYFGPGTRLLVL.

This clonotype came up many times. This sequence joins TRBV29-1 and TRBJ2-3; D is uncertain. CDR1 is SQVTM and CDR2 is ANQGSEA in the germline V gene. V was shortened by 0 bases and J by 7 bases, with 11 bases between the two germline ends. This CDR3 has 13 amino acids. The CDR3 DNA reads TGCAGCGTTGAAGATCCAGCCCGGAATACGCAGTATTTT. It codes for CSVEDPARNTQYF.

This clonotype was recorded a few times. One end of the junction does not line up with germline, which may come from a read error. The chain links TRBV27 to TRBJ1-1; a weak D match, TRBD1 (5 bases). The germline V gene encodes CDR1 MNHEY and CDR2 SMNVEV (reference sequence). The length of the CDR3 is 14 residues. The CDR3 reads CASSSDTRGTEALF. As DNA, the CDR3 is TGTGCCAGCAGTTCGGACACACGTGGGACTGAAGCTCTCTTT.

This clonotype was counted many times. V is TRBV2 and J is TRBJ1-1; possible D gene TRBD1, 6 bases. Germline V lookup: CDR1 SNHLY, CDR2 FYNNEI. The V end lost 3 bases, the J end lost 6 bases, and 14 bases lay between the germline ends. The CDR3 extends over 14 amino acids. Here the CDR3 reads CASSDRGRLAEAFF. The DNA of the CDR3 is TGTGCCAGCAGTGACAGGGGCCGTTTGGCTGAAGCTTTCTTT. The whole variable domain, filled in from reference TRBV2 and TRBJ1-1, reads EPEVTQTPSHQVTQMGQEVILRCVPISNHLYFYWYRQILGQKVEFLVSFYNNEISEKSEIFDDQFSVERPDGSNFTLKIRSTKLEDSAMYFCASSDRGRLAEAFFGQGTRLTVV.

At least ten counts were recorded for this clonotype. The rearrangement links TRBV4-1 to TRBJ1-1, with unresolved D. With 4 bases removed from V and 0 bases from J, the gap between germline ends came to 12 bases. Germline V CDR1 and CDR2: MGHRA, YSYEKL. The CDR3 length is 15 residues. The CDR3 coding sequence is TGCGCCAGCAGCCGAGGGCAGGATCTGAACACTGAAGCTTTCTTT. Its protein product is CASSRGQDLNTEAFF.

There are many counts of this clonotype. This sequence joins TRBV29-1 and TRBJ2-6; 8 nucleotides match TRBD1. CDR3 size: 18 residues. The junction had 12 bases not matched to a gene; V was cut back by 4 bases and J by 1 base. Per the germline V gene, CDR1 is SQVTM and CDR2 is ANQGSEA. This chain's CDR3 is CSVAPQGAHSSGANVLTF. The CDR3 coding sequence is TGCAGCGTTGCGCCTCAGGGGGCACACTCTTCTGGGGCCAACGTCCTGACTTTC.

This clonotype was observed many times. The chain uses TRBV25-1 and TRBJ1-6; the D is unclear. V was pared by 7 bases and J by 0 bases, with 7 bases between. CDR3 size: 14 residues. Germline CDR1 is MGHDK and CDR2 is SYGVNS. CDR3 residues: CASTSGSYNSPLHF. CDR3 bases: TGTGCCAGCACGAGTGGCTCCTATAATTCACCCCTCCACTTT.

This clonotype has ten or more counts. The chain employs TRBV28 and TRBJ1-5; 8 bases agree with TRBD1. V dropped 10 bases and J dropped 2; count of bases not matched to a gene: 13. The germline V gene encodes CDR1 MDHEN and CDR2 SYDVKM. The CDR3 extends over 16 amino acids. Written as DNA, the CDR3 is TGTGCCACCAACAGGGGGGCCTTCGGGGGCAATCAGCCCCAGCATTTT. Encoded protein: CATNRGAFGGNQPQHF.

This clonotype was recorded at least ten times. This chain's CDR3 is CASSLAGQDYEQYF. In DNA, the CDR3 is TGCGCCAGCAGCTTGGCCGGACAGGACTACGAGCAGTACTTC. V gene TRBV5-1 combines with J gene TRBJ2-7; 7 nucleotides match TRBD1. Germline trimming cut 0 bases from V and 3 bases from J; bases unmatched to any gene: 3. There are 14 residues in the CDR3. CDR1 is SGHRS and CDR2 is YFSETQ in the germline V gene.

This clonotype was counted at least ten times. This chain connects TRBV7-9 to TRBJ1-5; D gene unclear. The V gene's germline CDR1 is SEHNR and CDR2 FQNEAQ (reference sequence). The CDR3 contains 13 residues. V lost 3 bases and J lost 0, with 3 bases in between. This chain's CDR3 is CASSFDSNQPQHF. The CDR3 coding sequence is TGTGCCAGCAGCTTCGATAGCAATCAGCCCCAGCATTTT.

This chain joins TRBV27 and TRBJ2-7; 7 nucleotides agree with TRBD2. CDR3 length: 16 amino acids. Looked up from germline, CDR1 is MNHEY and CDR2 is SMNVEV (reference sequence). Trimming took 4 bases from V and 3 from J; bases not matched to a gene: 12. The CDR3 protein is CASSSPVRAGVYEQYF. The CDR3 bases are TGTGCCAGCAGTTCCCCCGTCCGCGCGGGAGTCTACGAGCAGTACTTC.

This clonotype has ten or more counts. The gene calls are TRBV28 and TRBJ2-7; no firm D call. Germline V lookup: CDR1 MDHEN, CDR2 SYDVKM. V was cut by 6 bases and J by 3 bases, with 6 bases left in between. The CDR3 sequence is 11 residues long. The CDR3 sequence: CASRESYEQYF. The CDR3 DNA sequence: TGTGCCAGCAGAGAAAGCTACGAGCAGTACTTC.

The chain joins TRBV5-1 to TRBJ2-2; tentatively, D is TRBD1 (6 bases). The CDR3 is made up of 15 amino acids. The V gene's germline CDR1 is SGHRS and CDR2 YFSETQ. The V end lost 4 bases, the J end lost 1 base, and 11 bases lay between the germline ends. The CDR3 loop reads CASSPGAGNTGELFF. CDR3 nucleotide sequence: TGCGCCAGCAGCCCAGGGGCTGGGAACACCGGGGAGCTGTTTTTT.

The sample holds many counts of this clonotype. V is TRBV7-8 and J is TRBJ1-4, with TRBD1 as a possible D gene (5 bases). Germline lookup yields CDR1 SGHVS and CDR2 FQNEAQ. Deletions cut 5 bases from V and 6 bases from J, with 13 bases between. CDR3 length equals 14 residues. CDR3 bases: TGTGCCAGCAGCCCCAGGGAGACGGATGAAAAACTGTTTTTT. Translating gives CASSPRETDEKLFF.